The 19 T cell receptor beta chains in this list originate from one sample, sequenced in a study of blood T cell repertoires in COVID-19. The data were produced by immunoSEQ multiplex PCR, yet TCRdb's version contains in-frame clones alone and is incomplete. The sample has around 190,000 clones, roughly four fifths seen once. Sequenced: peripheral blood. The receptors stem from a woman in her 70s with COVID-19, enrolled during active disease.

The V and J genes are TRBV19 and TRBJ2-5; D is unresolved. The length of the CDR3 is 11 residues. The V and J ends lost 10 bases and 5 bases respectively, with 11 bases between them. Germline assignment: CDR1 LNHDA and CDR2 SQIVND (reference sequence). The CDR3 nucleotides are TGTGCCACCAGGAACGCGGAGACCCAGTACTTC. It codes for CATRNAETQYF.

The rearrangement joins TRBV30 to TRBJ1-4, with a possible D match to TRBD1 (5 bases). Germline CDR1 and CDR2: GTSNPN and SVGIG (reference sequence). Trimming removed 3 bases at V and 8 bases at J, with 13 bases between. The CDR3 runs 13 residues. The CDR3 protein is CAWRGGAGEKLFF. The DNA of the CDR3 is TGTGCCTGGAGGGGGGGAGCCGGGGAAAAACTGTTTTTT.

The V call is TRBV29-1, the J call TRBJ1-1; 8 bases agree with TRBD1. The ends lost 7 bases at V and 5 bases at J; junction bases unmatched: 6. The CDR3 is 12 residues long. The germline V gene encodes CDR1 SQVTM and CDR2 ANQGSEA. The chain's CDR3 is CSATRGQTEAFF. The CDR3 region has the DNA TGCAGCGCCACCAGGGGGCAAACTGAAGCTTTCTTT.

This rearrangement joins TRBV4-3 to TRBJ2-7; possible D gene TRBD1, 6 bases. The V end was cut by 1 base, the J end by 3 bases, with 13 bases between. The length of the CDR3 is 15 residues. CDR1 is LGHNA and CDR2 is YSLEER in the germline V gene. The DNA of the CDR3 is TGCGCCAGCAGCCAAGCCCACGGACAGAACTACGAGCAGTACTTC. This sequence encodes CASSQAHGQNYEQYF.

V gene TRBV7-2 combines with J gene TRBJ2-7; TRBD2 matches at 8 bases. V gave up 1 base and J gave up 2 bases; unmatched junction bases: 7. The CDR3 runs to 16 residues. Looked up from germline, CDR1 is SGHTA and CDR2 is FQGNSA. CDR3 coding DNA: TGTGCCAGCAGCTTAGGGACGGCGGGAGGTACCTACGAGCAGTACTTC. As protein: CASSLGTAGGTYEQYF.

This chain connects TRBV7-9 to TRBJ2-1; D perhaps matches TRBD1 (5 bases). CDR1 and CDR2 from the germline V gene are SEHNR and FQNEAQ (reference sequence). This CDR3 spans 14 amino acids. With 5 bases removed from V and 8 bases from J, the gap between germline ends came to 16 bases. The CDR3 DNA reads as TGTGCCAGCAGCCTGGGGCTCACTGTCGATGAGCAGTTCTTC. This encodes CASSLGLTVDEQFF.

The genes are TRBV5-1 and TRBJ2-3; D unclear. Germline V gene sequence: CDR1 SGHRS, CDR2 YFSETQ. The ends were cut back, 0 bases at V and 2 bases at J, with 25 bases in the middle. This CDR3 has 20 amino acids. CDR3 in amino acids: CASSLAFTTARLVNTDTQYF. CDR3 coding DNA: TGCGCCAGCAGCTTGGCCTTTACCACCGCGCGGCTTGTGAACACAGATACGCAGTATTTT.

This clone was counted once. The V gene is TRBV18, the J gene TRBJ1-1, with D tentatively TRBD1 (5 bases). The V gene lost 6 bases and the J gene lost 4 bases, with 27 bases spanning the gap. This CDR3 is 18 amino acids long. CDR1 and CDR2 from the germline V gene are KGHSH and LQKENI. The CDR3 is CASSPLGRALLDVTEAFF. The DNA of the CDR3 is TGTGCCAGCTCTCCCCTGGGGCGCGCCCTTTTGGATGTCACTGAAGCTTTCTTT.

A few counts support this clone. The chain employs TRBV28 and TRBJ2-2; tentative D call: TRBD2 (6 bases). From germline, CDR1 is MDHEN and CDR2 SYDVKM. The CDR3 extends over 14 amino acids. V lost 6 bases to trimming and J lost 7 bases, with 15 bases between them. This CDR3 reads CASRPGSGVGELFF. CDR3 in DNA: TGTGCCAGCAGACCCGGGAGCGGCGTCGGGGAGCTGTTTTTT.

This clone was seen a single time. This chain connects TRBV7-2 to TRBJ2-1; 7 bases are shared with TRBD2. CDR1 and CDR2 (germline): SGHTA, FQGNSA. This CDR3 spans 16 amino acids. Trimming took 1 base from V and 0 from J; bases not matched to a gene: 3. CDR3: CASSLVGGSSYNEQFF. The CDR3 coding sequence is TGTGCCAGCAGCTTAGTGGGAGGGAGCTCCTACAATGAGCAGTTCTTC.

This clone has only one observation. The chain uses TRBV15 and TRBJ2-5; 7 bases are shared with TRBD1. V was clipped by 2 bases and J by 3 bases; unmatched bases: 6. CDR3 length: 15 residues. Germline CDR1 LNHNV, CDR2 YYDKDF (reference sequence). CDR3 loop: CATSRLTGTEETQYF. The CDR3 DNA reads TGTGCCACCAGCAGACTCACCGGGACAGAAGAGACCCAGTACTTC. The whole variable domain, remainder taken from reference TRBV15 and TRBJ2-5, is DAMVIQNPRYQVTQFGKPVTLSCSQTLNHNVMYWYQQKSSQAPKLLFHYYDKDFNNEADTPDNFQSRRPNTSFCFLDIRSPGLGDTAMYLCATSRLTGTEETQYFGPGTRLLVL.

The chain recombines TRBV4-3 with TRBJ1-2; the D is unclear. Trimming took off 6 bases at V and 4 bases at J, with 15 bases between the two ends. The CDR3 spans 14 residues. Germline loops: CDR1 LGHNA, CDR2 YSLEER. In DNA form, the CDR3 reads TGCGCCAGCAGAAGCGAAACTCCCGGCTATGGCTACACCTTC. This sequence encodes CASRSETPGYGYTF.

The V call is TRBV28, the J call TRBJ2-7; 12 bases are shared with TRBD1. The CDR3 sequence is 16 residues long. Germline assignment: CDR1 MDHEN and CDR2 SYDVKM. The V and J ends lost 5 bases and 7 bases, in that order; junction bases with no gene match: 12. CDR3 sequence reads: CASSMPGQGAGKEQYF. For the CDR3, the DNA is TGTGCCAGCAGTATGCCGGGACAGGGGGCTGGTAAAGAGCAGTACTTC. The full variable domain, its missing parts supplied by reference TRBV28 and TRBJ2-7, is DVKVTQSSRYLVKRTGEKVFLECVQDMDHENMFWYRQDPGLGLRLIYFSYDVKMKEKGDIPEGYSVSREKKERFSLILESASTNQTSMYLCASSMPGQGAGKEQYFGPGTRLTVT.

The CDR3 is CASSLGDRTSTDTQYF. The CDR3 DNA sequence: TGTGCCAGCAGCTTGGGGGACAGGACTAGCACAGATACGCAGTATTTT. This chain uses TRBV5-8 with TRBJ2-3; 8 nucleotides line up with TRBD1. Germline CDR1 SGHTS, CDR2 YDEGEE. This CDR3 has 16 amino acids. The ends lost 0 bases at V and 0 bases at J; junction bases unmatched: 3.

In its sample, this clone was seen many times. The genes are TRBV3-1 (or the pseudogene TRBV3-2) and TRBJ1-3, with a possible D match to TRBD1 (6 bases). Germline V gene lookup returns CDR1 LGHDT and CDR2 YNNKEL (reference sequence). The CDR3 loop spans 16 amino acids. Trimming took off 1 base at V and 8 bases at J, with 18 bases between the two ends. CDR3 protein: CASSQGSRQAHDTIYF. The DNA of the CDR3 is TGTGCCAGCAGCCAAGGATCGAGACAGGCTCATGACACCATATATTTT.

The chain recombines TRBV18 with TRBJ2-2; 7 nucleotides line up with TRBD1. V was clipped by 0 bases and J by 2 bases; unmatched bases: 6. The CDR3 runs to 17 residues. CDR1 KGHSH and CDR2 LQKENI come from the germline V gene. The chain's CDR3 is CASSPPGRQGNTGELFF. Here the CDR3 DNA reads TGTGCCAGCTCACCACCGGGCCGACAGGGCAACACCGGGGAGCTGTTTTTT.

This clone was observed a few times. The chain carries TRBV29-1 and TRBJ2-7; the D gene is possibly TRBD1 (5 bases). The CDR3 has 15 amino acids. Looked up from germline, CDR1 is SQVTM and CDR2 is ANQGSEA. Trimming left V 5 bases short and J 1 base short, with 18 bases between. In nucleotides, the CDR3 is TGCAGCGTTTCCGATGACCCTTCAGGGTCCTACGAGCAGTACTTC. Protein sequence: CSVSDDPSGSYEQYF.

The rearrangement uses TRBV10-1 and TRBJ2-1; D possibly corresponds to TRBD2 (5 bases). CDR3 length: 15 residues. Trimming took off 5 bases at V and 0 bases at J, with 11 bases between the two ends. In germline, CDR1 is WNHNN, CDR2 SYGVQD (reference sequence). For the CDR3, the DNA is TGCGCCAGCAGTTTTACTGGGAGCTCCTACAATGAGCAGTTCTTC. It yields the protein CASSFTGSSYNEQFF.

The genes are TRBV19 and TRBJ1-4; 7 bases align to TRBD1. The trim removed 6 bases at V and 3 bases at J, leaving 4 bases unmatched. The V gene's germline CDR1 is LNHDA and CDR2 SQIVND (reference sequence). The CDR3 has 14 amino acids. The CDR3 protein is CASSNRGANEKLFF. The CDR3 region has the DNA TGTGCCAGTAGCAACAGGGGCGCTAATGAAAAACTGTTTTTT.